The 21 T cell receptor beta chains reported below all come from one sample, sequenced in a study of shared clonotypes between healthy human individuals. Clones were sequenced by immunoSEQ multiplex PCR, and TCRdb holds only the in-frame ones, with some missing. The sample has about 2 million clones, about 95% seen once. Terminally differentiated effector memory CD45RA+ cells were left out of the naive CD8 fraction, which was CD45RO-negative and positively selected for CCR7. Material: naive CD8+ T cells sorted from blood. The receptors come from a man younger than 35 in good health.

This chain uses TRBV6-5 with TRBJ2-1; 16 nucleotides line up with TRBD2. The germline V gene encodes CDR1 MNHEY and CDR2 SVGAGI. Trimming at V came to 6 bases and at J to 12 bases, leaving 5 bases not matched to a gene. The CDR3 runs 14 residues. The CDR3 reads CASSGTSGGAWQFF. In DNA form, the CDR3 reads TGTGCCAGCAGCGGGACTAGCGGGGGGGCATGGCAGTTCTTC.

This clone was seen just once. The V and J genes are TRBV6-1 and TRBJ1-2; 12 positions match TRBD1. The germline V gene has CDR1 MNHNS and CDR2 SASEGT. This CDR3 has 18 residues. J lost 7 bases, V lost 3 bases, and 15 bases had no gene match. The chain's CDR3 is CASSDYRDRGRNMGGYTF. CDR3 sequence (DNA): TGTGCCAGCAGTGACTACCGGGACAGGGGGCGTAATATGGGTGGCTACACCTTC.

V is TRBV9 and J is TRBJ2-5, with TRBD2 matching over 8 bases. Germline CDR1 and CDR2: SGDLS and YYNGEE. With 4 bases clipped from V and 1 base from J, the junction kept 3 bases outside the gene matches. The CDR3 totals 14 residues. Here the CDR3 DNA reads TGTGCCAGCAGCATCGGGGGGGCCCAAGAGACCCAGTACTTC. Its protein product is CASSIGGAQETQYF.

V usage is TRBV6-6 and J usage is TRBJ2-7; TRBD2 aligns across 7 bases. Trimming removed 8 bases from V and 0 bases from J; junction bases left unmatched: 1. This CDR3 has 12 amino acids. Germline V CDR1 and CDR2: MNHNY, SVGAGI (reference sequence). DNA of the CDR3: TGTGCCAGCCGGGACTACTCCTACGAGCAGTACTTC. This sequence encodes CASRDYSYEQYF.

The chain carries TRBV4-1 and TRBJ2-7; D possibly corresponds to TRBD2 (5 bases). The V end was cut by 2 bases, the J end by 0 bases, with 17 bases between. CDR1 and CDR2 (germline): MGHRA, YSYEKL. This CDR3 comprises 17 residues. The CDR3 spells CASSQNLLERSSYEQYF. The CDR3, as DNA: TGCGCCAGCAGCCAAAACTTACTAGAAAGGAGCTCCTACGAGCAGTACTTC.

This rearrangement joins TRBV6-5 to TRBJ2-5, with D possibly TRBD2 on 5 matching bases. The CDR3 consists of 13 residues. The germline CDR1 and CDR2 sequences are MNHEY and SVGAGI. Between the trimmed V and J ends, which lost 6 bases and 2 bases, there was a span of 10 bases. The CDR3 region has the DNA TGTGCCAGCAGGTCCCGGGGTCAAGAGACCCAGTACTTC. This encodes CASRSRGQETQYF.

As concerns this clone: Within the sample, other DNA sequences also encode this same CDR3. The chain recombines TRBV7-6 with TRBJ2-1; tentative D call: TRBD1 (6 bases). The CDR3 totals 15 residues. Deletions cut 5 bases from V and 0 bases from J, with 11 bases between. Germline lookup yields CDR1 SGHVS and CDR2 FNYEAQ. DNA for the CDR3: TGTGCCAGCAGCCCCGACAGGAGCTCCTACAATGAGCAGTTCTTC. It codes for CASSPDRSSYNEQFF. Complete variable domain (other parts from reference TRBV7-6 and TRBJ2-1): GAGVSQSPRYKVTKRGQDVALRCDPISGHVSLYWYRQALGQGPEFLTYFNYEAQQDKSGLPNDRFSAERPEGSISTLTIQRTEQRDSAMYRCASSPDRSSYNEQFFGPGTRLTVL.

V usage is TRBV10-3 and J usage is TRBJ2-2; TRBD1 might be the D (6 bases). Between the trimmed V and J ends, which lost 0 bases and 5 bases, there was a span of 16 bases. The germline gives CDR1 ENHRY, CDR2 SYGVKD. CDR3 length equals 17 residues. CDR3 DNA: TGTGCCATCAGTGAGTCGATGGCTAGCCAGGGGACCGGGGAGCTGTTTTTT. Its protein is CAISESMASQGTGELFF.

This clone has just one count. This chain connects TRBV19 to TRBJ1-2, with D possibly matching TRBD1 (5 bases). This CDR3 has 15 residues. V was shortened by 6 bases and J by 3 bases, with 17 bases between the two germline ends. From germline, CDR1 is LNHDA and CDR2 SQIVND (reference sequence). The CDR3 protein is CASRDTSRWDYGYTF. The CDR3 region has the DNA TGTGCCAGTAGGGACACTTCCCGCTGGGACTATGGCTACACCTTC.

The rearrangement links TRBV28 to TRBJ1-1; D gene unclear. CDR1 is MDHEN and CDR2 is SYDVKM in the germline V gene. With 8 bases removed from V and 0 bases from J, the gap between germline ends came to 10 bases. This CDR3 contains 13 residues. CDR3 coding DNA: TGTGCCAGCGATTGGGGAATGAACACTGAAGCTTTCTTT. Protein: CASDWGMNTEAFF. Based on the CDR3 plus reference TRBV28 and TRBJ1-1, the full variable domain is DVKVTQSSRYLVKRTGEKVFLECVQDMDHENMFWYRQDPGLGLRLIYFSYDVKMKEKGDIPEGYSVSREKKERFSLILESASTNQTSMYLCASDWGMNTEAFFGQGTRLTVV.

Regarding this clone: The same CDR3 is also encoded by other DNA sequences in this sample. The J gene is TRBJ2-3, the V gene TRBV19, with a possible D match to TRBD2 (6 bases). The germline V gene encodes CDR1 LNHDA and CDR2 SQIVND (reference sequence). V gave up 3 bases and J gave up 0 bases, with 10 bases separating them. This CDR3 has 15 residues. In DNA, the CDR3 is TGTGCCAGTAGTATTAGCGGCTCTAGCACAGATACGCAGTATTTT. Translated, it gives CASSISGSSTDTQYF.

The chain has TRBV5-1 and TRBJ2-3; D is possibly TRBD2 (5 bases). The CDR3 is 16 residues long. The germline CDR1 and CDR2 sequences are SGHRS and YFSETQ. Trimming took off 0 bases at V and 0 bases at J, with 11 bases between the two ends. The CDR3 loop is CASSLAASRSTDTQYF. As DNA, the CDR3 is TGCGCCAGCAGCTTGGCTGCTAGCCGGAGCACAGATACGCAGTATTTT.

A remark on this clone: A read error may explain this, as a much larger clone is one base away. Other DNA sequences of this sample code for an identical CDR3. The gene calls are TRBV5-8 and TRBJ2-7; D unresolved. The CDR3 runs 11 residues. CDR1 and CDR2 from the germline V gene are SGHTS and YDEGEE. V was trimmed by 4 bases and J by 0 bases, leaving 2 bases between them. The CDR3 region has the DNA TGTGCCAGCAGCGCCTCCTACGAGCAGTACTTC. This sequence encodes CASSASYEQYF. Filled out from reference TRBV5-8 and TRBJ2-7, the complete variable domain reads EAGVTQSPTHLIKTRGQQATLRCSPISGHTSVYWYQQALGLGLQFLLWYDEGEERNRGNFPPRFSGRQFPNYSSELNVNALELEDSALYLCASSASYEQYFGPGTRLTVT.

CDR3 loop: CASRMGGIMNTEAFF. DNA for the CDR3: TGTGCCAGTAGAATGGGGGGTATCATGAACACTGAAGCTTTCTTT. This sequence joins TRBV19 and TRBJ1-1; possible D gene TRBD1, 5 bases. This CDR3 has 15 amino acids. Trimming cost V 6 bases and J 0 bases, with 14 bases left between them. Germline values: CDR1 LNHDA, CDR2 SQIVND (reference sequence).

CDR3: CASSLHGSNEQYF. For the CDR3, the DNA is TGTGCCAGCAGCTTGCACGGGTCTAACGAGCAGTACTTC. The chain couples TRBV5-4 to TRBJ2-7; no reliable D call. There are 13 residues in the CDR3. The V end lost 1 base, the J end lost 5 bases, and 10 bases lay between the germline ends. CDR1 and CDR2 from the germline V gene are SGHNT and YYREEE (reference sequence).

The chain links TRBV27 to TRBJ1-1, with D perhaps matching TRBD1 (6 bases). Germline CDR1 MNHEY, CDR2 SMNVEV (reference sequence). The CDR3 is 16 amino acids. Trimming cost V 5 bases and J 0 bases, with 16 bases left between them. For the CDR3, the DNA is TGTGCCAGCAGTCCCTCCTTGGGGGACATGAACACTGAAGCTTTCTTT. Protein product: CASSPSLGDMNTEAFF.

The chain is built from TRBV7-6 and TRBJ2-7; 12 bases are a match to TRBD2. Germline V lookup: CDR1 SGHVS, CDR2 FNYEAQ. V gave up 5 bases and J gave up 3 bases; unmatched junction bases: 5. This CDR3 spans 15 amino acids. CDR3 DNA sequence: TGTGCCAGCAGCAGAACACTAGCGGGGGGCTACGAGCAGTACTTC. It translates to CASSRTLAGGYEQYF.

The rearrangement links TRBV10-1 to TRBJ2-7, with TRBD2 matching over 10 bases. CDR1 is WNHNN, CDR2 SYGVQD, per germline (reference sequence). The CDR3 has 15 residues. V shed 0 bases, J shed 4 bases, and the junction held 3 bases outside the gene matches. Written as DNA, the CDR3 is TGCGCCAGCAGTGAGTCGCTTAGCGGGAGGTACGAGCAGTACTTC. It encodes CASSESLSGRYEQYF.

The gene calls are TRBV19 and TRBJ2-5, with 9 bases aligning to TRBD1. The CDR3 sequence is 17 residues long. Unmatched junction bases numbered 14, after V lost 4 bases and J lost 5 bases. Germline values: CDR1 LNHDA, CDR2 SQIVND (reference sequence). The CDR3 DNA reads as TGTGCCAGTAGTACATCCGGGACAGGGAAGATTTCGGAGACCCAGTACTTC. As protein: CASSTSGTGKISETQYF.

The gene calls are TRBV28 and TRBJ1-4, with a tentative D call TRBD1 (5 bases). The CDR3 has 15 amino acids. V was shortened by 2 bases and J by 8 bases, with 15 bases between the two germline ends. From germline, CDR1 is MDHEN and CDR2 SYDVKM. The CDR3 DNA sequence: TGTGCCAGCAGTTTACGAGCCAGGGTTGAGGAAAAACTGTTTTTT. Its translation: CASSLRARVEEKLFF.

CDR3: CSVDGGEIYGYTF. The CDR3 coding sequence is TGCAGCGTTGATGGGGGGGAGATCTATGGCTACACCTTC. This rearrangement joins TRBV29-1 to TRBJ1-2; D is possibly TRBD1 (5 bases). The germline V gene encodes CDR1 SQVTM and CDR2 ANQGSEA. The CDR3 has 13 residues. V gave up 3 bases and J gave up 4 bases, with 12 bases separating them.